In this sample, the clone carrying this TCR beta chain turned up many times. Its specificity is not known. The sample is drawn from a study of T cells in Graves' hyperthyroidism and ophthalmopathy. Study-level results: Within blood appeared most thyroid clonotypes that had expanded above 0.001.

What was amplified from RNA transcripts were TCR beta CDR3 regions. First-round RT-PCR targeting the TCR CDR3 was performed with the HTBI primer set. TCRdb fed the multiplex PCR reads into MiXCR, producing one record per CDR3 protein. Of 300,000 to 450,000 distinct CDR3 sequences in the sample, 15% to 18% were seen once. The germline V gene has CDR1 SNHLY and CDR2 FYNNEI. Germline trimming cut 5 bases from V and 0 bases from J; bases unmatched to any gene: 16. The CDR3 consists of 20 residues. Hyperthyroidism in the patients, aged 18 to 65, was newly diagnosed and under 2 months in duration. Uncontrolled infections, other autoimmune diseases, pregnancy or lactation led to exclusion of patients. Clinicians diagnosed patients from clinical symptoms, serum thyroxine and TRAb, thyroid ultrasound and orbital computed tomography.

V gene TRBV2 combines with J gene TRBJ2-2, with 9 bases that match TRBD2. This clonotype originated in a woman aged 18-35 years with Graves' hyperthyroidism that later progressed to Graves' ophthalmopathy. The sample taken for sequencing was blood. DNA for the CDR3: TGTGCCAGCAGTACTCCCCAGCGGGGGGAAGGGGGTACGAACACCGGGGAGCTGTTTTTT. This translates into CASSTPQRGEGGTNTGELFF.